The sequence of this T cell receptor beta chain was determined in a study of identical twins. V lost 5 bases and J 4 bases, leaving 10 bases between the germline ends. The germline V gene encodes CDR1 MNHNY and CDR2 SVGAGI (reference sequence). The CDR3 extends over 13 amino acids. Using its own MiXCR run on the 5' RACE reads, TCRdb lists one record per CDR3 protein. The table includes a few hundred thousand distinct CDR3 sequences, roughly an eighth detected once. The same data also went into a second study, on yellow fever vaccine responses in identical twins.

Material: CD4+ T cells sorted from blood. This TCR was recovered from a woman under 30 in good health. The chain is built from TRBV6-6 and TRBJ2-3, with D uncertain. CDR3 coding DNA: TGTGCCAGCAGTCCTTGGGCCTCAGATACGCAGTATTTT. This translates into CASSPWASDTQYF.